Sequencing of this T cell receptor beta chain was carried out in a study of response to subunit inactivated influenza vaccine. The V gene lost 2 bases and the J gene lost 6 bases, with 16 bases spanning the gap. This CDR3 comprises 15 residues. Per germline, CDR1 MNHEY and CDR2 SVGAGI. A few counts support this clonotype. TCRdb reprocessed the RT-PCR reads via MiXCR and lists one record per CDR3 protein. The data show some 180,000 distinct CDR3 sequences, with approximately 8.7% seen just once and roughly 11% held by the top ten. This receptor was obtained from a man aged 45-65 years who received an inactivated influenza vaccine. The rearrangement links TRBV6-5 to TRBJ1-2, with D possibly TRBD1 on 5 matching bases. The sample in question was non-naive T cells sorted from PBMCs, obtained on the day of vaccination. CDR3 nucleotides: TGTGCCAGCAGTTACGCAGACGGGGCGCAGGATGGCTACACCTTC. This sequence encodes CASSYADGAQDGYTF.